This entry features one T cell receptor beta chain sequence. There is no known antigen for this receptor. No much larger clone is present one base from it, and per-base qualities are unavailable. Library preparation employed the immunoSEQ multiplex PCR assay. TCRdb stores this immuneACCESS table with in-frame sequences only. Part of the clones is absent; in the studies checked, under half of the shortfall reflects unresolved V genes, and no reason is known for the rest. Across this sample there are about 95,000 clones, with 88% seen only once. Approximately 15% of the sample goes to the ten largest clones. The CDR3 contains 18 residues, cysteine and phenylalanine counted. Only the CDR3 region is kept as DNA, spanning 54 bases read in frame from base 1. CDR1 is given as WSHSY and CDR2 as SAAADI, both from the germline V gene. Ends trimmed: V by 3 bases, J by 2 bases; bases unmatched to a gene: 13. This specimen belongs to a study of control samples from healthy donors and cancer patients (dated by TCRdb to the early 2020s).

Sequencing used blood. The receptor's source is a woman aged 70-85 years in good health. Recombination joined TRBV10-2 with TRBJ2-3; 8 bases in between match TRBD2. The CDR3 reads CASSDPPSGSPYTDTQYF. The bases are TGCGCCAGCAGTGACCCCCCGAGCGGGAGCCCCTACACAGATACGCAGTATTTT.